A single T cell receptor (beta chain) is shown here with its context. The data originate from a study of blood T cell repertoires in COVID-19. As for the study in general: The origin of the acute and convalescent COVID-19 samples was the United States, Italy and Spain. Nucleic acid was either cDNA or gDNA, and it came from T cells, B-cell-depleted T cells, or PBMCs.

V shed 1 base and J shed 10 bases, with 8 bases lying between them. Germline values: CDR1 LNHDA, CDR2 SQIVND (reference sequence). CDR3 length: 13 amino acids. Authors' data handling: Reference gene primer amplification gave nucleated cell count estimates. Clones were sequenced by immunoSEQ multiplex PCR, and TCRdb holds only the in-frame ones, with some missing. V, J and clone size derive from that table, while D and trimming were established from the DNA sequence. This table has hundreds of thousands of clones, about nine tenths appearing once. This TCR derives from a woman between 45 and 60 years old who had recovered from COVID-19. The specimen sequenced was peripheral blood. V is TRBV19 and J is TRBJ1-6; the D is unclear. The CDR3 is CASSIAQPSPLHF. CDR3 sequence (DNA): TGTGCCAGTAGTATAGCACAGCCCTCACCCCTCCACTTT.